This T cell receptor beta chain was identified during a study of shared clonotypes between healthy human individuals. The overall study: Donors had three CD4 naive, three CD4 memory, two CD8 naive and one CD8 memory plate apiece.

The V gene's germline CDR1 is LGHNA and CDR2 YSLEER. V was cut by 1 base and J by 3 bases, with 10 bases left in between. This CDR3 is built from 15 residues. Sequencing was performed with immunoSEQ multiplex PCR; in TCRdb, only in-frame clones are kept and a portion is missing. Of approximately 710,000 clones listed, about nine tenths are singletons. Specimen: memory CD8+ T cells from PBMCs. Subset defined: CD45RO+ cells pooled with CCR7-negative TemRA cells. The V and J genes are TRBV4-3 and TRBJ2-1, with D perhaps TRBD1 (5 bases). The sequence was collected from a man between 18 and 29 years old in good health. Some clones in this sample may be carry-over from other donors' samples. The CDR3 DNA reads as TGCGCCAGCAGCCAAGCCCCGACAGACTACAATGAGCAGTTCTTC. Amino acid sequence: CASSQAPTDYNEQFF.